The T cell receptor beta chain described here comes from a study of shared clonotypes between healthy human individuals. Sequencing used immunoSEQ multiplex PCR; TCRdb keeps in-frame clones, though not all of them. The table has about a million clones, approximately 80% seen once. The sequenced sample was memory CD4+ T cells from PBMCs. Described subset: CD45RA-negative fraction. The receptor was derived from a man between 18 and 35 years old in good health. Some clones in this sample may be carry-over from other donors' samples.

The DNA for the CDR3 is TGTGCCAGCACCTCCCCCTGGGCTGAAGCTTTCTTT. Encoded protein: CASTSPWAEAFF. The chain joins TRBV28 to TRBJ1-1; D call uncertain. CDR3 length: 12 amino acids. CDR1 and CDR2 (germline): MDHEN, SYDVKM. V was pared by 7 bases and J by 6 bases, with 12 bases between.